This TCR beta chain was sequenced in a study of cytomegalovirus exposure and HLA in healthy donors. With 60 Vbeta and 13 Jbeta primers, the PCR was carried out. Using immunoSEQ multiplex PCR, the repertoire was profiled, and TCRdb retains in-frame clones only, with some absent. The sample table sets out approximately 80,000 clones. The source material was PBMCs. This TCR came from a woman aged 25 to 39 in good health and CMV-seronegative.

This chain's CDR3 is CASSLALAGGDEQYF. The CDR3 DNA follows: TGCGCCAGCAGCTTGGCACTAGCGGGGGGAGACGAGCAGTACTTC. This rearrangement joins TRBV5-1 to TRBJ2-7; TRBD2 matches 12 bases. This CDR3 region has 15 residues. Germline assignment: CDR1 SGHRS and CDR2 YFSETQ. The J segment lost 5 bases and the V segment lost 0 bases, leaving 3 bases of the junction unmatched.